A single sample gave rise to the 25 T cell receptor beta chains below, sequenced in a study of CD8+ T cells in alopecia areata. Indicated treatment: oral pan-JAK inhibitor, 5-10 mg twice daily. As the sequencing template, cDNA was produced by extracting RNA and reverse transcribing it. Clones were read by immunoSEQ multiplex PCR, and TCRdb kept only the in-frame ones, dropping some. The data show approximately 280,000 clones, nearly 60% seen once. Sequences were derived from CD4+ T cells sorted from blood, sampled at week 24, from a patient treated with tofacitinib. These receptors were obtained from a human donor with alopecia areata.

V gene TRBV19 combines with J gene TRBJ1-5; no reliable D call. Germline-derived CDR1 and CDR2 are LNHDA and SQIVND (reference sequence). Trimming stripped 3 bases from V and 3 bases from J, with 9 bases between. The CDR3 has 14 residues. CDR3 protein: CASSMVTPNQPQHF. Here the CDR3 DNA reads TGTGCCAGTAGTATGGTAACGCCCAATCAGCCCCAGCATTTT.

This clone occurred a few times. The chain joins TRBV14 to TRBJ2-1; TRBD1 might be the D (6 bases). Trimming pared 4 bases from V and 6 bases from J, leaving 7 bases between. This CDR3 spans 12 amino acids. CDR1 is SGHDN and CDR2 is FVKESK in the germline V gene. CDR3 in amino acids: CASSRGGNEQFF. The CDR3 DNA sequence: TGTGCCAGCAGCCGAGGGGGCAATGAGCAGTTCTTC.

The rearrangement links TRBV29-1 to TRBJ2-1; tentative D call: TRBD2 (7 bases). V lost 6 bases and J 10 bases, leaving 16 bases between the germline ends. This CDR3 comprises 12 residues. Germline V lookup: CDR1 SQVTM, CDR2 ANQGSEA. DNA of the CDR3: TGCAGCGTGTTTTCTTCGGGGGGCGAGCAGTTCTTC. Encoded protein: CSVFSSGGEQFF.

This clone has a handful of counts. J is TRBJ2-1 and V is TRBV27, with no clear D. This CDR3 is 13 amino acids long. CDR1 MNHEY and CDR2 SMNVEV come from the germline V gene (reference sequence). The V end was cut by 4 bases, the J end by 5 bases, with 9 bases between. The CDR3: CASSYRPNNEQFF. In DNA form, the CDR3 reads TGTGCCAGCAGTTATCGGCCCAACAATGAGCAGTTCTTC.

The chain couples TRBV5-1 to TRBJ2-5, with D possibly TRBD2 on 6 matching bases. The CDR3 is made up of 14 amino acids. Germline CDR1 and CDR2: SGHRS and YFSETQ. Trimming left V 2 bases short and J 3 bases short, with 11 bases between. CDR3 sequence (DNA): TGCGCCAGCAGCTTTGGACTAACGAAAGAGACCCAGTACTTC. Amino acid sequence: CASSFGLTKETQYF. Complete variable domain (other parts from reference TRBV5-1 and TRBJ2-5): KAGVTQTPRYLIKTRGQQVTLSCSPISGHRSVSWYQQTPGQGLQFLFEYFSETQRNKGNFPGRFSGRQFSNSRSEMNVSTLELGDSALYLCASSFGLTKETQYFGPGTRLLVL.

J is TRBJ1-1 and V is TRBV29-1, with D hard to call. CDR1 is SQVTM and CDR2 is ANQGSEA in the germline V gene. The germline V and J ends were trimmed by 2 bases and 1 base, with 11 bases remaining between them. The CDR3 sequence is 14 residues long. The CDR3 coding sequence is TGCAGCGTTGAATCTAGAGTTGGGAACACTGAAGCTTTCTTT. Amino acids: CSVESRVGNTEAFF.

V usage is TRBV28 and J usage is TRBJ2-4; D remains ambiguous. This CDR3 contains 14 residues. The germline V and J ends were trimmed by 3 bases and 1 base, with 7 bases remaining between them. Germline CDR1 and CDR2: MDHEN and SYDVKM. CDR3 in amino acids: CASSFDGAKNIQYF. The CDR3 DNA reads TGTGCCAGCAGTTTTGACGGTGCCAAAAACATTCAGTACTTC.

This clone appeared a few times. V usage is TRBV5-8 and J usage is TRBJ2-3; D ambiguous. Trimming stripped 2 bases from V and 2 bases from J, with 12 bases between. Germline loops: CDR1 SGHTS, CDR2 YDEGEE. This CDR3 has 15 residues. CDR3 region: CASSLAVFTTDTQYF. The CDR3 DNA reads TGTGCCAGCAGCTTAGCAGTCTTCACCACAGATACGCAGTATTTT.

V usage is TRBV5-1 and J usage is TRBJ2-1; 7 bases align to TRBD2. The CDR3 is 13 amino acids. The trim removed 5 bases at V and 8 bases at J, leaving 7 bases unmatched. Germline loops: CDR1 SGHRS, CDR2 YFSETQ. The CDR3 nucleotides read TGCGCCAGCAGGCGGACTAGTGGCGATGAGCAGTTCTTC. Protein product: CASRRTSGDEQFF.

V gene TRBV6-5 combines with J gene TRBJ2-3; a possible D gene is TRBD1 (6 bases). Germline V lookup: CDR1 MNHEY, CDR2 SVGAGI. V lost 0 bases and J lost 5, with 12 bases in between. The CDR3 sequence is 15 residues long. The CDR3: CASSYSRTAKDTQYF. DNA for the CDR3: TGTGCCAGCAGTTACTCGAGGACAGCGAAAGATACGCAGTATTTT.

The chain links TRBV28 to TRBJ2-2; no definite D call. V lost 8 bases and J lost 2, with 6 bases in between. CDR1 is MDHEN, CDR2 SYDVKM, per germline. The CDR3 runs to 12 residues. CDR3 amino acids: CASEGNTGELFF. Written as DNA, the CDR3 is TGTGCCAGCGAAGGTAACACCGGGGAGCTGTTTTTT.

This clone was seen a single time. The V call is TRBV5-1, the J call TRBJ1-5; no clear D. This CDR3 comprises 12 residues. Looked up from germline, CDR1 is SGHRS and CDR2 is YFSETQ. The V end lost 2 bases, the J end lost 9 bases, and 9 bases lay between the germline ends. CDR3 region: CASSFKLRPQHF. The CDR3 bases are TGCGCCAGCAGCTTTAAACTCCGGCCCCAGCATTTT.

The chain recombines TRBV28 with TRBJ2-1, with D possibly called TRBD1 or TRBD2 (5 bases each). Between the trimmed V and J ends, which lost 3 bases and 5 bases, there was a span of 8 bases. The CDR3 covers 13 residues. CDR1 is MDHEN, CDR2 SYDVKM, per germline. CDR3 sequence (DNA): TGTGCCAGCAGTTTGGGACGAAACAATGAGCAGTTCTTC. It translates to CASSLGRNNEQFF.

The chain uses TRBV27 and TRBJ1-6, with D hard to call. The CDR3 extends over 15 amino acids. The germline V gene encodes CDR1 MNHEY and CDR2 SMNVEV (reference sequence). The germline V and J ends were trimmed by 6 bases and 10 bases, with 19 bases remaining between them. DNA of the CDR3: TGTGCCAGCAGGCTAGCCAGGCTTAAGGGATCACCCCTCCACTTT. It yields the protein CASRLARLKGSPLHF.

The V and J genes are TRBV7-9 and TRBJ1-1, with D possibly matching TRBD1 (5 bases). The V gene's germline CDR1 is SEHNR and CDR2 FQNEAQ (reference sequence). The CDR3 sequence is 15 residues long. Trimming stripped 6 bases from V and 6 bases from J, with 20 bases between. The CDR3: CASSLLGVRGAEAFF. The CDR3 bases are TGTGCCAGCAGTTTGCTGGGGGTGCGAGGCGCTGAAGCTTTCTTT.

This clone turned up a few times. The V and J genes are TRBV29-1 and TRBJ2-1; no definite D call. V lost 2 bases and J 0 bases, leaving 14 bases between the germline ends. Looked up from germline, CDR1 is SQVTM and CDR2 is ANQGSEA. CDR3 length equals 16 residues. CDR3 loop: CSVESSVVSSYNEQFF. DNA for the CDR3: TGCAGCGTTGAAAGTTCAGTTGTGAGCTCCTACAATGAGCAGTTCTTC.

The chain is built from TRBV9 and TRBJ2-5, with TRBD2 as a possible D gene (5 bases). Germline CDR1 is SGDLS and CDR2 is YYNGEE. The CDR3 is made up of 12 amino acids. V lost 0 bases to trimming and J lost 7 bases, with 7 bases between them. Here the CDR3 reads CASSVVEGTQYF. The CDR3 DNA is TGTGCCAGCAGCGTAGTTGAGGGGACCCAGTACTTC.

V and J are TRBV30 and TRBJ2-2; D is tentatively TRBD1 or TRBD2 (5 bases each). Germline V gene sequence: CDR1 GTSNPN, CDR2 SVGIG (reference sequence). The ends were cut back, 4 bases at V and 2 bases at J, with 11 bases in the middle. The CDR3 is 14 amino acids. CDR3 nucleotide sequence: TGTGCCTGGAAGCCGGGACGAAACACCGGGGAGCTGTTTTTT. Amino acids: CAWKPGRNTGELFF.

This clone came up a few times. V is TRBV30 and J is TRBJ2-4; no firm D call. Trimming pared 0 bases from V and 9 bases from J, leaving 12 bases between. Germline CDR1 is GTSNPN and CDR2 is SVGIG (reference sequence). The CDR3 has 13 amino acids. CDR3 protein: CAWSVPPLGIQYF. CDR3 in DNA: TGTGCCTGGAGTGTCCCCCCACTGGGCATTCAGTACTTC.

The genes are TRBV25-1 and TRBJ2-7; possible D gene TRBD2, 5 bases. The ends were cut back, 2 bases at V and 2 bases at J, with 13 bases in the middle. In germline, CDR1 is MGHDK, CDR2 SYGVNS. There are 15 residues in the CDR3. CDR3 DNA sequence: TGTGCCAGCAGTGAACGAGGGAGAGGGACCTACGAGCAGTACTTC. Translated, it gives CASSERGRGTYEQYF.

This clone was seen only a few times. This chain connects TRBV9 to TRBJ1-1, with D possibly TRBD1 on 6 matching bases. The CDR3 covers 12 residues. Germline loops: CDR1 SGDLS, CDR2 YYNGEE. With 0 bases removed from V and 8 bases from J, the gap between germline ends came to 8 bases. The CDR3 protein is CASSVEGDEAFF. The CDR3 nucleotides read TGTGCCAGCAGCGTAGAGGGGGACGAAGCTTTCTTT.

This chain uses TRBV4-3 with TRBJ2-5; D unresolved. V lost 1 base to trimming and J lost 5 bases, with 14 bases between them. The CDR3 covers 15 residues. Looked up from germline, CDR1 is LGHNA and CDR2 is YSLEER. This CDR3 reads CASSQGWAGRETQYF. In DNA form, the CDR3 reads TGCGCCAGCAGCCAAGGCTGGGCAGGACGGGAGACCCAGTACTTC.

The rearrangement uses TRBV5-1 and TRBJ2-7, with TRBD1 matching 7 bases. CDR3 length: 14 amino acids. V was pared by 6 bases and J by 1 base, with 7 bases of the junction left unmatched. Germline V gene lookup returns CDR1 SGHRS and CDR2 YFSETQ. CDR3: CASTPGQSSYEQYF. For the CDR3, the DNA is TGCGCCAGCACCCCGGGACAGTCTTCCTACGAGCAGTACTTC.

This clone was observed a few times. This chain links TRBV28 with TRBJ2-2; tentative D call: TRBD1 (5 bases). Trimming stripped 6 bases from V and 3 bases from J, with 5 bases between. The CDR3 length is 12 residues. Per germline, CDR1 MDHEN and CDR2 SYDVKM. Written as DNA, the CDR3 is TGTGCCAGCAGAGGGGACACCGGGGAGCTGTTTTTT. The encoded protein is CASRGDTGELFF.

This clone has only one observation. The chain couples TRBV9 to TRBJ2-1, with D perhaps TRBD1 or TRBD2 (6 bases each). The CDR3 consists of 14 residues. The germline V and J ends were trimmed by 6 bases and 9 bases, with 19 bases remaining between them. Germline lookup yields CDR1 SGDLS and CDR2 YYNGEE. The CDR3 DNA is TGTGCCAGCACCCCACGGGAAGGAGGGGGTGAGCAGTTCTTC. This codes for CASTPREGGGEQFF.